This T cell receptor (beta chain) was identified in a study of blood T cells in healthy people across ages. Findings of the study overall: Roughly linear declines in TCR beta diversity per million T cells occurred with age.

As concerns this clonotype: Its target is unknown. Sequence at one end of the junction differs from germline and may be a read error.

It was with a sample-barcoded 5' primer and a J-beta primer mix that a second PCR of about 6 to 12 cycles was run. Via MiXCR, TCRdb re-called the 5' RACE reads, giving one row per CDR3 protein. This table has about 840,000 distinct CDR3 sequences, just under 30% appearing once. Every donor provided 7.5 to 10 milliliters of peripheral blood. The CDR3 runs to 16 residues. These records were also assigned to another study, of T cells of mothers and their children.

Material: blood. The sequence came from a woman in her forties in good health. The rearrangement uses TRBV12-3 or TRBV12-4 and TRBJ2-3; 11 nucleotides match TRBD1. CDR3 sequence reads: CASWDRGYASADMQYF. The CDR3 DNA follows: TGTGCCAGCTGGGACAGGGGGTACGCTAGCGCAGATATGCAGTATTTT.